Listed below are T cell receptor beta chains from one sample, sequenced in a study of shared clonotypes between healthy human individuals. The method was immunoSEQ multiplex PCR; TCRdb's version includes in-frame clones alone and lacks a portion of them. The repertoire holds roughly 2 million clones, with less than 95% as singletons. The sequenced sample was naive CD8+ T cells sorted from blood. The receptors were gathered from a man aged 18 to 35 in good health. CDR3s include the opening cysteine and the closing phenylalanine or tryptophan. The D gene is left open where the match is weak. Size is stated for part of the rows, as once, few or many counts, or as a class when the clone is expanded.

TRBJ2-1,-,TRBV7-9,-,CASSSAGTGDNEQFF,TGTGCCAGCAGCTCAGCCGGGACTGGAGACAATGAGCAGTTCTTC
TRBJ2-5,TRBD1,TRBV5-6,-,CASLGQGARETQYF,TGTGCCAGTCTCGGACAGGGGGCTAGGGAGACCCAGTACTTC
TRBJ2-5,TRBD2,TRBV4-1,once,CASSQGMSGGAYETQYF,TGCGCCAGCAGCCAAGGAATGAGCGGGGGGGCATATGAGACCCAGTACTTC
TRBJ1-1,TRBD1,TRBV4-3,-,CASSQMTGGNTEAFF,TGCGCCAGCAGCCAAATGACAGGGGGAAACACTGAAGCTTTCTTT
TRBJ2-1,TRBD1,TRBV13,-,CASSFDRGSYNEQFF,TGTGCCAGCAGCTTCGACAGGGGGTCCTACAATGAGCAGTTCTTC
TRBJ2-1,-,TRBV2,-,CASSEGWQPDEQFF,TGTGCCAGCAGTGAAGGCTGGCAGCCGGATGAGCAGTTCTTC
TRBJ1-3,-,TRBV7-2,-,CASSLLGSGNTIYF,TGTGCCAGCAGCTTATTGGGGTCTGGAAACACCATATATTTT
TRBJ2-7,TRBD1,TRBV27,-,CASSSAGQGFNEQYF,TGTGCCAGCAGTTCAGCCGGACAGGGGTTCAACGAGCAGTACTTC
TRBJ1-5,-,TRBV19,-,CASSIRDHNQPQHF,TGTGCCAGTAGTATCAGGGACCACAATCAGCCCCAGCATTTT
TRBJ2-2,-,TRBV15,-,CATEHKGGSFPGELFF,TGTGCCACCGAACACAAAGGGGGGTCCTTCCCCGGGGAGCTGTTTTTT
TRBJ2-2,TRBD2,TRBV4-1,-,CASSTQREETGELFF,TGCGCCAGCAGCACCCAACGGGAGGAGACCGGGGAGCTGTTTTTT
TRBJ2-7,-,TRBV5-5,-,CASSLGPFYEQYF,TGTGCCAGCAGCTTAGGCCCATTCTACGAGCAGTACTTC
TRBJ1-1,-,TRBV10-3,-,CAISEPRGEAFF,TGTGCCATCAGTGAGCCCCGGGGGGAAGCTTTCTTT
TRBJ2-7,-,TRBV6-1,-,CASSERGPSYEQYF,TGTGCCAGCAGTGAACGGGGGCCCTCCTACGAGCAGTACTTC
TRBJ2-1,-,TRBV4-1,-,CASSLRENPHEQFF,TGCGCCAGCAGCCTCAGGGAAAACCCACATGAGCAGTTCTTC
TRBJ1-1,-,TRBV6-6,-,CASSYAGYMNTEAFF,TGTGCCAGCAGTTACGCCGGCTACATGAACACTGAAGCTTTCTTT
TRBJ2-2,-,TRBV4-3,-,CASSPLGAGGTGELFF,TGCGCCAGCAGCCCCTTAGGGGCCGGGGGCACCGGGGAGCTGTTTTTT
TRBJ2-7,TRBD2,TRBV27,-,CASSLKRGAYEQYF,TGTGCCAGCAGTTTAAAGCGGGGGGCCTACGAGCAGTACTTC
TRBJ1-2,-,TRBV27,-,CASSGQGYGGYTF,TGTGCCAGCAGTGGGCAAGGTTATGGAGGCTACACCTTC
TRBJ2-5,TRBD1,TRBV6-6,-,CASSLTGVQETQYF,TGTGCCAGCAGCCTCACAGGGGTCCAAGAGACCCAGTACTTC
TRBJ1-3,TRBD1,TRBV28,-,CASSLVGTVGNTIYF,TGTGCCAGCAGTTTAGTTGGGACAGTCGGAAACACCATATATTTT
TRBJ1-5,-,TRBV27,-,CASSTSGERGQPQHF,TGTGCCAGCAGTACCTCAGGGGAGCGGGGCCAGCCCCAGCATTTT
TRBJ1-2,TRBD1,TRBV7-9,-,CASSSGQKGYTF,TGTGCCAGCAGCTCGGGACAGAAAGGCTACACCTTC
TRBJ1-6,-,TRBV28,-,CASSADGLDSPLHF,TGTGCCAGCAGCGCCGACGGGCTTGATTCACCCCTCCACTTT
TRBJ1-2,TRBD1,TRBV19,-,CASRDRGDRRYGYTF,TGTGCCAGCCGGGACAGGGGGGATCGTCGCTATGGCTACACCTTC
TRBJ2-7,-,TRBV19,-,CASSFDGAYEQYF,TGTGCCAGTAGTTTCGACGGAGCCTACGAGCAGTACTTC
TRBJ2-7,-,TRBV7-9,-,CASSLSQGYEQYF,TGTGCCAGCAGCTTGAGTCAGGGTTACGAGCAGTACTTC
TRBJ1-3,-,TRBV10-3,-,CAIVSSGNTIYF,TGTGCCATCGTCAGCTCTGGAAACACCATATATTTT
TRBJ2-7,-,TRBV7-9,once,CASSLGAGDEQYF,TGTGCCAGCAGCTTAGGCGCTGGTGACGAGCAGTACTTC
TRBJ2-1,TRBD2,TRBV28,-,CASSFLWEGLNEQFF,TGTGCCAGCAGTTTCCTCTGGGAGGGGCTCAATGAGCAGTTCTTC
TRBJ2-6,-,TRBV19,once,CASSIDSSGANVLTF,TGTGCCAGTAGTATTGACAGCTCTGGGGCCAACGTCCTGACTTTC
TRBJ2-2,-,TRBV28,-,CASNLSGGSGELFF,TGTGCCAGCAACCTGTCTGGGGGATCAGGGGAGCTGTTTTTT
TRBJ2-1,-,TRBV14,-,CASSQYNEQFF,TGTGCCAGCAGCCAATACAATGAGCAGTTCTTC
TRBJ2-7,-,TRBV11-2,-,CASSPTRSYEQYF,TGTGCCAGCAGCCCAACAAGGTCCTACGAGCAGTACTTC
TRBJ2-7,-,TRBV27,-,CASSFSGAQYEQYF,TGTGCCAGCAGTTTCTCCGGGGCCCAATACGAGCAGTACTTC